Each of the 27 T cell receptor beta chains below was sequenced from the same sample in a study of shared clonotypes between healthy human individuals. The table came from immunoSEQ multiplex PCR; TCRdb's copy has only in-frame clones and leaves some out. Among roughly 1,100,000 clones listed, around 75% were seen once. What was sequenced was memory CD4+ T cells sorted from blood. Subset defined: CD45RA-negative fraction. The receptor source for this set is a man aged 18 to 29 in good health.

Here the CDR3 reads CASSSRTSGYYEQYF. As DNA, the CDR3 is TGCGCCAGCAGCTCCCGGACTAGCGGATATTACGAGCAGTACTTC. The chain carries TRBV5-1 and TRBJ2-7; 10 nucleotides align to TRBD2. The length of the CDR3 is 15 residues. The germline CDR1 and CDR2 sequences are SGHRS and YFSETQ. Trimming removed 3 bases from V and 4 bases from J; junction bases left unmatched: 7. Variable domain in full (rest from reference TRBV5-1 and TRBJ2-7): KAGVTQTPRYLIKTRGQQVTLSCSPISGHRSVSWYQQTPGQGLQFLFEYFSETQRNKGNFPGRFSGRQFSNSRSEMNVSTLELGDSALYLCASSSRTSGYYEQYFGPGTRLTVT.

The chain links TRBV7-9 to TRBJ2-3, with unresolved D. The CDR3 length is 15 residues. Trimming cost V 4 bases and J 0 bases, with 11 bases left between them. CDR1 SEHNR and CDR2 FQNEAQ come from the germline V gene (reference sequence). For the CDR3, the DNA is TGTGCCAGCAGCTCCCGGACGGGTAGCACAGATACGCAGTATTTT. This translates into CASSSRTGSTDTQYF.

The chain recombines TRBV2 with TRBJ1-4; D is possibly TRBD1 (6 bases). With 5 bases removed from V and 7 bases from J, the gap between germline ends came to 17 bases. This CDR3 is built from 15 residues. CDR1 SNHLY and CDR2 FYNNEI come from the germline V gene. CDR3 amino acids: CASSRGGGRSEKLFF. In DNA form, the CDR3 reads TGTGCCAGCAGTAGGGGAGGGGGACGCAGTGAAAAACTGTTTTTT.

The V and J genes are TRBV7-6 and TRBJ2-2, with TRBD1 identical over 7 bases. The CDR3 consists of 12 residues. V was clipped by 5 bases and J by 8 bases; unmatched bases: 2. Germline V gene sequence: CDR1 SGHVS, CDR2 FNYEAQ. CDR3 region: CASSGRGGELFF. The CDR3 DNA sequence: TGTGCCAGCAGCGGCAGGGGGGGGGAGCTGTTTTTT.

This clone was seen a single time. The rearrangement joins TRBV5-4 to TRBJ1-2, with D perhaps TRBD1 (5 bases). V was pared by 3 bases and J by 4 bases, with 10 bases between. Germline loops: CDR1 SGHNT, CDR2 YYREEE (reference sequence). CDR3 length: 13 residues. DNA of the CDR3: TGTGCCAGCAGCTCGTCGACAGCCTATGGCTACACCTTC. It translates to CASSSSTAYGYTF. The full variable domain, rest sourced from reference TRBV5-4 and TRBJ1-2, is ETGVTQSPTHLIKTRGQQVTLRCSSQSGHNTVSWYQQALGQGPQFIFQYYREEENGRGNFPPRFSGLQFPNYSSELNVNALELDDSALYLCASSSSTAYGYTFGSGTRLTVV.

This clone was detected a few times. The chain joins TRBV23-1 to TRBJ2-7; perhaps TRBD1 as D (6 bases). TRBV23-1 is annotated as an ORF whose role is uncertain. Deletions cut 9 bases from V and 3 bases from J, with 15 bases between. CDR3 size: 13 residues. The CDR3 nucleotides read TGCGCCAGTCACAGGGCTTCTAACTACGAGCAGTACTTC. Its translation is CASHRASNYEQYF.

The rearrangement uses TRBV28 and TRBJ2-7; 9 nucleotides align to TRBD2. V lost 11 bases, J lost 4 bases, and 21 bases stayed unmatched. The CDR3 contains 17 residues. Germline V gene data show CDR1 as MDHEN and CDR2 as SYDVKM. The CDR3 sequence is CAPTGRGGRFYLYEQYF. The CDR3 DNA reads TGTGCCCCTACAGGGCGGGGGGGCAGATTCTACCTATACGAGCAGTACTTC.

This sequence joins TRBV28 and TRBJ1-2; D is perhaps TRBD1 (5 bases). Germline CDR1 is MDHEN and CDR2 is SYDVKM. This CDR3 is 14 amino acids long. The ends were cut back, 4 bases at V and 1 base at J, with 10 bases in the middle. CDR3 in DNA: TGTGCCAGCAGTTCGGGGGTCCTTAACTATGGCTACACCTTC. Amino acid sequence: CASSSGVLNYGYTF.

This clone was seen more than once but under ten times. The genes are TRBV11-1 and TRBJ1-2, with a tentative D call TRBD1 (6 bases). The CDR3 loop spans 14 amino acids. V lost 5 bases, J lost 9 bases, and 19 bases lay in between. Germline assignment: CDR1 SGHAT and CDR2 FQDESV (reference sequence). The DNA for the CDR3 is TGTGCCAGCAGCGTCTCCGGACAGCTTCGAAGCTACACCTTC. The encoded protein is CASSVSGQLRSYTF.

The rearrangement joins TRBV9 to TRBJ2-2; D gene unclear. The germline gives CDR1 SGDLS, CDR2 YYNGEE. The CDR3 is 15 residues long. Deletions cut 4 bases from V and 0 bases from J, with 10 bases between. The chain's CDR3 is CASSLPGSNTGELFF. The CDR3 DNA follows: TGTGCCAGCAGCCTCCCGGGCTCGAACACCGGGGAGCTGTTTTTT.

The rearrangement joins TRBV30 to TRBJ2-5; D ambiguous. Trimming cost V 3 bases and J 0 bases, with 14 bases left between them. The CDR3 is 15 amino acids. Germline V gene data show CDR1 as GTSNPN and CDR2 as SVGIG (reference sequence). CDR3 amino acids: CAWRELETYQETQYF. CDR3 coding DNA: TGTGCCTGGAGAGAATTGGAAACGTACCAAGAGACCCAGTACTTC.

The rearrangement joins TRBV18 to TRBJ2-6, with 13 bases aligning to TRBD2. This CDR3 spans 18 amino acids. Germline V gene lookup returns CDR1 KGHSH and CDR2 LQKENI. J gave up 4 bases and V 3 bases, and 6 bases lay outside the gene matches. Here the CDR3 DNA reads TGTGCCAGCTCACCGACTAGCGGGGGGTCTGCCGGGGCCAACGTCCTGACTTTC. Translated: CASSPTSGGSAGANVLTF.

This chain connects TRBV19 to TRBJ1-5; perhaps TRBD1 as D (6 bases). This CDR3 comprises 16 residues. Trimming took off 6 bases at V and 0 bases at J, with 15 bases between the two ends. Germline V lookup: CDR1 LNHDA, CDR2 SQIVND (reference sequence). The CDR3 sequence is CASSSKQGYSNQPQHF. In DNA form, the CDR3 reads TGTGCCAGTAGCAGTAAACAGGGATATAGCAATCAGCCCCAGCATTTT.

This clone was recorded a few times. The chain uses TRBV18 and TRBJ2-1, with 7 bases fitting TRBD1. Germline V CDR1 and CDR2: KGHSH, LQKENI. With 4 bases clipped from V and 9 bases from J, the junction kept 12 bases outside the gene matches. This CDR3 comprises 15 residues. In DNA, the CDR3 is TGTGCCAGCTCACTTGGTAGCGACAGGGTGAGTGAGCAGTTCTTC. Translation: CASSLGSDRVSEQFF.

This sequence joins TRBV11-1 and TRBJ2-7; D is perhaps TRBD2 (5 bases). This CDR3 is built from 14 residues. The V end lost 6 bases, the J end lost 0 bases, and 12 bases lay between the germline ends. Germline assignment: CDR1 SGHAT and CDR2 FQDESV (reference sequence). CDR3 in DNA: TGTGCCAGCAGACTGAGGGATACCTCCTACGAGCAGTACTTC. Amino acids: CASRLRDTSYEQYF.

The chain combines TRBV11-2 with TRBJ1-2; no clear D. Looked up from germline, CDR1 is SGHAT and CDR2 is FQNNGV. This CDR3 is 14 amino acids long. V was shortened by 5 bases and J by 7 bases, with 17 bases between the two germline ends. The CDR3 DNA is TGTGCCAGCAGCCCCACCGGCCCATTTGGTGGCTACACCTTC. Translating gives CASSPTGPFGGYTF.

This clone was recorded at least ten times. The chain joins TRBV27 to TRBJ1-2; tentative D call: TRBD1 (5 bases). This CDR3 has 13 amino acids. Trimming took 6 bases from V and 4 from J, leaving 12 bases between them. Looked up from germline, CDR1 is MNHEY and CDR2 is SMNVEV (reference sequence). For the CDR3, the DNA is TGTGCCAGCAGACCTAATGGGGGCTATGGCTACACCTTC. Encoded protein: CASRPNGGYGYTF.

The V gene is TRBV5-4, the J gene TRBJ2-3, with no clear D. CDR1 is SGHNT and CDR2 is YYREEE in the germline V gene (reference sequence). Deletions cut 7 bases from V and 1 base from J, with 13 bases between. The length of the CDR3 is 14 residues. CDR3 protein: CASGPGSGTDTQYF. The DNA of the CDR3 is TGTGCCAGCGGCCCGGGCTCGGGCACAGATACGCAGTATTTT.

V and J are TRBV7-8 and TRBJ2-7, with a weak D call TRBD2 (5 bases). Germline loops: CDR1 SGHVS, CDR2 FQNEAQ. Between the trimmed V and J ends, which lost 1 base and 3 bases, there was a span of 13 bases. The CDR3 sequence is 15 residues long. CDR3 sequence: CASSLEESGNYEQYF. DNA of the CDR3: TGTGCCAGCAGCTTAGAGGAGTCGGGAAACTACGAGCAGTACTTC.

This clone was recorded only once. Other DNA sequences in the same sample also yield this CDR3. The chain has TRBV5-6 and TRBJ2-7; D may be TRBD2 (6 bases). CDR3 length: 14 residues. CDR1 and CDR2 from the germline V gene are SGHDT and YYEEEE. Trimming removed 0 bases from V and 2 bases from J, with 9 bases in between. In DNA form, the CDR3 reads TGTGCCAGCAGCTTGGTGGGGGGTACCTACGAGCAGTACTTC. As protein: CASSLVGGTYEQYF.

The gene calls are TRBV29-1 and TRBJ2-1; the D gene is possibly TRBD1 (6 bases). The ends were cut back, 7 bases at V and 9 bases at J, with 22 bases in the middle. The CDR3 is 14 amino acids. Germline loops: CDR1 SQVTM, CDR2 ANQGSEA. The CDR3 region has the DNA TGCAGCGGTTTTCCGGGACACTTCAGTGGTGAGCAGTTCTTC. Protein: CSGFPGHFSGEQFF.

The chain uses TRBV7-6 and TRBJ2-7; D remains unclear. Trimming took 5 bases from V and 7 from J, leaving 12 bases between them. Germline-derived CDR1 and CDR2 are SGHVS and FNYEAQ. The CDR3 length is 12 residues. The CDR3 DNA reads as TGTGCCAGCAGCCCCCAATTGGGAGAGCAGTACTTC. Protein: CASSPQLGEQYF.

There are a few counts of this clone. This chain links TRBV6-1 with TRBJ1-6; D not certain. Germline CDR1 and CDR2: MNHNS and SASEGT. V lost 5 bases and J lost 7, with 12 bases in between. CDR3 length equals 14 residues. CDR3 in amino acids: CASSISGWNSPLHF. The CDR3 region has the DNA TGTGCCAGCAGTATTTCGGGCTGGAATTCACCCCTCCACTTT.

The chain has TRBV6-5 and TRBJ1-2, with 8 bases identical to TRBD1. The J segment lost 5 bases and the V segment lost 7 bases, leaving 6 bases of the junction unmatched. Germline V lookup: CDR1 MNHEY, CDR2 SVGAGI. The CDR3 runs to 13 residues. CDR3 region: CASTNRGWYGYTF. For the CDR3, the DNA is TGTGCCAGCACTAACAGGGGGTGGTATGGCTACACCTTC.

This clone came up a few times. The V gene is TRBV5-4, the J gene TRBJ1-2; 7 bases line up with TRBD1. The ends lost 2 bases at V and 6 bases at J; junction bases unmatched: 10. The CDR3 totals 15 residues. The germline V gene encodes CDR1 SGHNT and CDR2 YYREEE (reference sequence). CDR3 protein: CASSFKRTGPDGYTF. The CDR3, as DNA: TGTGCCAGCAGCTTTAAAAGGACAGGTCCGGATGGCTACACCTTC.

J is TRBJ2-7 and V is TRBV21-1; TRBD2, the table's D call, lacks a check against the DNA. TRBV21-1 is a pseudogene. This CDR3 is built from 9 residues. The CDR3 DNA follows: TGTGGGTGGAGACACGAGCAGTACTTC. This sequence encodes CGWRHEQYF.

V usage is TRBV5-1 and J usage is TRBJ2-3; 8 positions match TRBD2. The CDR3 length is 15 residues. Losses at the gene ends were 2 bases for V and 3 bases for J; bases not matched to a gene: 5. The germline gives CDR1 SGHRS, CDR2 YFSETQ. CDR3: CASSFASGPTDTQYF. The CDR3 DNA reads TGCGCCAGCAGCTTCGCTAGCGGGCCGACAGATACGCAGTATTTT.